These 9 T cell receptor beta chains share one sample of origin, sequenced in a study of shared clonotypes between healthy human individuals. Produced via immunoSEQ multiplex PCR; TCRdb's table is partial and in-frame only. The table has 1.5 million to 2.5 million clones, approximately 95% seen once. Naive CD8 populations comprised CD45RO-negative cells positively selected for CCR7, excluding terminally differentiated effector memory CD45RA+ cells. The sequencing sample was made of naive CD8+ T cells sorted from blood. These receptors were taken from a man younger than 30 in good health.

To note about this clone: The same CDR3 is also encoded by other DNA sequences in this sample. The rearrangement uses TRBV5-1 and TRBJ2-7; 8 nucleotides align to TRBD1. Germline values: CDR1 SGHRS, CDR2 YFSETQ. After removal of 2 bases from V and 3 bases from J, the junction contained 4 bases not matched to a gene. This CDR3 is built from 14 residues. The CDR3 sequence: CASSLGQGGYEQYF. CDR3 DNA sequence: TGCGCCAGCAGCTTAGGACAGGGTGGCTACGAGCAGTACTTC.

The rearrangement joins TRBV4-1 to TRBJ2-2; D might be TRBD2 (6 bases). Trimming took 1 base from V and 3 from J, leaving 12 bases between them. CDR1 MGHRA and CDR2 YSYEKL come from the germline V gene. The CDR3 is made up of 16 amino acids. As DNA, the CDR3 is TGCGCCAGCAGCCAAGTCTCTAGCGTCTACACCGGGGAGCTGTTTTTT. This translates into CASSQVSSVYTGELFF.

The chain carries TRBV15 and TRBJ2-2; 9 bases are a match to TRBD2. The CDR3 contains 17 residues. Germline V gene lookup returns CDR1 LNHNV and CDR2 YYDKDF (reference sequence). V shed 8 bases and J 2 bases; nucleotides not matched to a gene: 12. The CDR3 DNA sequence: TGTGCCACCGAGAGAGCACCGGGACTAGCAAACACCGGGGAGCTGTTTTTT. Translated, it gives CATERAPGLANTGELFF.

This clone was seen a single time. The chain employs TRBV30 and TRBJ2-1; no clear D gene. Germline assignment: CDR1 GTSNPN and CDR2 SVGIG (reference sequence). This CDR3 has 14 amino acids. V lost 1 base and J 6 bases, leaving 13 bases between the germline ends. The CDR3 protein is CAWSALGLGNEQFF. DNA for the CDR3: TGTGCCTGGAGTGCCCTTGGGCTGGGCAATGAGCAGTTCTTC.

This clone appeared once. The chain is built from TRBV7-9 and TRBJ2-2; D could derive from TRBD1 or TRBD2 (5 bases each). Germline loops: CDR1 SEHNR, CDR2 FQNEAQ (reference sequence). V was cut by 1 base and J by 4 bases, with 10 bases left in between. The CDR3 consists of 15 residues. CDR3 DNA: TGTGCCAGCAGCTTAGTACCAGGGACCACCGGGGAGCTGTTTTTT. Its translation is CASSLVPGTTGELFF.

This chain links TRBV4-1 with TRBJ1-2, with 9 bases aligning to TRBD1. In germline, CDR1 is MGHRA, CDR2 YSYEKL. V was clipped by 4 bases and J by 2 bases; unmatched bases: 11. This CDR3 is built from 17 residues. Here the CDR3 reads CASSPQTTGGANYGYTF. The CDR3 DNA is TGCGCCAGCAGCCCCCAGACTACAGGGGGCGCAAACTATGGCTACACCTTC.

The gene calls are TRBV6-5 and TRBJ2-3; D is perhaps TRBD2 (6 bases). V shed 1 base and J shed 5 bases, with 16 bases lying between them. The CDR3 has 16 residues. Germline CDR1 MNHEY, CDR2 SVGAGI. As DNA, the CDR3 is TGTGCCAGCAGTTACTTAGGTGGGGGGTACGAAGATACGCAGTATTTT. Translated: CASSYLGGGYEDTQYF.

This sequence joins TRBV7-3 and TRBJ2-5; D possibly corresponds to TRBD1 (6 bases). V was cut by 6 bases and J by 2 bases, with 13 bases left in between. CDR1 is SGHTA and CDR2 is FQGTGA in the germline V gene. This CDR3 is built from 14 residues. CDR3 loop: CASSSGAGQETQYF. CDR3 coding DNA: TGTGCCAGCAGTTCAGGGGCCGGACAAGAGACCCAGTACTTC.

The chain joins TRBV5-1 to TRBJ2-3, with D possibly being TRBD2 (5 bases). CDR3 length: 16 amino acids. The ends were cut back, 0 bases at V and 2 bases at J, with 13 bases in the middle. CDR1 and CDR2 (germline): SGHRS, YFSETQ. CDR3 residues: CASSLDPAAFTDTQYF. The CDR3 DNA is TGCGCCAGCAGCTTGGACCCAGCGGCCTTCACAGATACGCAGTATTTT.